This TCR beta chain was captured in a study of cytomegalovirus exposure and HLA in healthy donors. About the study: A later analysis reported the 100 to 150 validation repertoires used the same platform as the 666 first-cohort repertoires.

In regard to this clone: The antigen remains undetermined.

Clones were read by immunoSEQ multiplex PCR, and TCRdb kept only the in-frame ones, dropping some. Among roughly 180,000 clones listed, approximately 86% were seen once. Study findings and constraints: Cytomegalovirus-associated status was assigned to 164 TCR beta chains. A few of the chains that were CMV-associated were confirmed in vitro to be specific for CMV antigens. Many donors carried some public TCRs, although rarity characterized most TCR sequences.

V lost 0 bases and J lost 2; bases outside the gene matches: 6. The length of the CDR3 is 16 residues. CDR1 is LGHNA and CDR2 is YNFKEQ in the germline V gene. This clonotype originated in a man aged 25 to 45 in good health and CMV-seropositive. Sequenced: PBMCs. The chain uses TRBV4-2 and TRBJ2-7, with 8 positions matching TRBD2. The CDR3: CASSQDSLAGTYEQYF. The CDR3 bases are TGTGCCAGCAGCCAAGACTCGTTAGCGGGAACCTACGAGCAGTACTTC.